The 9 T cell receptor beta chains below all came from one sample that was sequenced in a study of vaccination effects on CD4 cells after COVID-19. Using viral peptide pools, the ViraFEST assay grew out antigen-specific CD4+ T cells prior to sequencing. Following 10 days of culture, CD4+ T cells were isolated. Each participant was given two doses of one vaccine (BNT162b2 or mRNA-1273). Their antigen targets remain unknown. Libraries were prepared by immunoSEQ multiplex PCR; TCRdb keeps only in-frame clonotypes and omits some of them. The repertoire consists of roughly 30,000 clones, with approximately 71% occurring once and the leading ten covering approximately 8.8%. Sequenced here: CD4+ T cells from PBMCs cultured with HCoV-NL63 spike peptides, sampled after COVID-19 vaccination. The source of these receptors is a human donor who received a COVID-19 vaccine.

The V gene is TRBV3-1 (or the pseudogene TRBV3-2), the J gene TRBJ1-5; D is undetermined. V lost 3 bases, J lost 1 base, and 13 bases lay in between. This CDR3 comprises 16 residues. The germline V gene encodes CDR1 LGHDT and CDR2 YNNKEL (reference sequence). The CDR3 coding sequence is TGTGCCAGCAGCCAGGGCCAGTTATTAAGCAATCAGCCCCAGCATTTT. Translating gives CASSQGQLLSNQPQHF.

This clone appeared a few times. The chain joins TRBV18 to TRBJ1-3; D possibly corresponds to TRBD1 (6 bases). The CDR3 spans 14 residues. Per the germline V gene, CDR1 is KGHSH and CDR2 is LQKENI. V was shortened by 3 bases and J by 2 bases, with 8 bases between the two germline ends. The chain's CDR3 is CASSPRGTGNTIYF. CDR3 sequence (DNA): TGTGCCAGCTCACCTAGGGGGACTGGAAACACCATATATTTT.

J is TRBJ2-3 and V is TRBV7-9, with D perhaps TRBD1 (7 bases). Germline-derived CDR1 and CDR2 are SEHNR and FQNEAQ (reference sequence). Trimming shortened V by 4 bases and J by 4 bases, and 12 bases separated the two germline ends. This CDR3 has 14 amino acids. The CDR3 loop reads CASSSRGVADTQYF. Here the CDR3 DNA reads TGTGCCAGCAGCTCCAGGGGGGTGGCAGATACGCAGTATTTT.

This clone appeared a few times. The chain joins TRBV7-9 to TRBJ2-2; D perhaps matches TRBD2 (6 bases). Germline V CDR1 and CDR2: SEHNR, FQNEAQ (reference sequence). The CDR3 totals 13 residues. Trimming took 5 bases from V and 3 from J, leaving 7 bases between them. CDR3 sequence (DNA): TGTGCCAGCAGCCGGGACTACACCGGGGAGCTGTTTTTT. Encoded protein: CASSRDYTGELFF.

This clone was detected a few times. This chain uses TRBV11-2 with TRBJ2-1; tentatively, D is TRBD2 (6 bases). This CDR3 spans 14 amino acids. V lost 0 bases to trimming and J lost 8 bases, with 11 bases between them. Germline V gives CDR1 SGHAT, CDR2 FQNNGV. The CDR3 DNA reads TGTGCCAGCAGCTTAGATCTAGCGACGGATGAGCAGTTCTTC. It codes for CASSLDLATDEQFF. Based on the CDR3 plus reference TRBV11-2 and TRBJ2-1, the full variable domain is EAGVAQSPRYKIIEKRQSVAFWCNPISGHATLYWYQQILGQGPKLLIQFQNNGVVDDSQLPKDRFSAERLKGVDSTLKIQPAKLEDSAVYLCASSLDLATDEQFFGPGTRLTVL.

The chain recombines TRBV10-3 with TRBJ1-2; 7 nucleotides line up with TRBD1. Germline V lookup: CDR1 ENHRY, CDR2 SYGVKD. This CDR3 contains 17 residues. V lost 8 bases and J lost 4; bases outside the gene matches: 19. The CDR3 is CAIGRGPRQGSIYGYTF. As DNA, the CDR3 is TGTGCCATCGGGAGGGGCCCCAGACAGGGCTCGATCTATGGCTACACCTTC.

The V and J genes are TRBV19 and TRBJ1-4; no reliable D call. The germline gives CDR1 LNHDA, CDR2 SQIVND (reference sequence). V lost 0 bases, J lost 4 bases, and 9 bases lay in between. CDR3 length: 15 amino acids. The CDR3 here is CASSIDQGNNEKLFF. The CDR3, as DNA: TGTGCCAGTAGTATAGATCAAGGGAATAATGAAAAACTGTTTTTT.

V is TRBV5-4 and J is TRBJ2-5; no clear D gene. V shed 0 bases and J shed 2 bases, with 8 bases lying between them. Germline V gene lookup returns CDR1 SGHNT and CDR2 YYREEE (reference sequence). The length of the CDR3 is 14 residues. The CDR3 loop is CASSLGSGQETQYF. The CDR3 bases are TGTGCCAGCAGCTTGGGGTCAGGACAAGAGACCCAGTACTTC.

In this sample, this clone turned up a few times. The chain has TRBV5-1 and TRBJ2-5, with D unresolved. Per germline, CDR1 SGHRS and CDR2 YFSETQ. This CDR3 spans 13 amino acids. Trimming removed 5 bases at V and 3 bases at J, with 11 bases between. The CDR3 bases are TGCGCCAGCAGTTCAGGATCCGAAGAGACCCAGTACTTC. It codes for CASSSGSEETQYF.